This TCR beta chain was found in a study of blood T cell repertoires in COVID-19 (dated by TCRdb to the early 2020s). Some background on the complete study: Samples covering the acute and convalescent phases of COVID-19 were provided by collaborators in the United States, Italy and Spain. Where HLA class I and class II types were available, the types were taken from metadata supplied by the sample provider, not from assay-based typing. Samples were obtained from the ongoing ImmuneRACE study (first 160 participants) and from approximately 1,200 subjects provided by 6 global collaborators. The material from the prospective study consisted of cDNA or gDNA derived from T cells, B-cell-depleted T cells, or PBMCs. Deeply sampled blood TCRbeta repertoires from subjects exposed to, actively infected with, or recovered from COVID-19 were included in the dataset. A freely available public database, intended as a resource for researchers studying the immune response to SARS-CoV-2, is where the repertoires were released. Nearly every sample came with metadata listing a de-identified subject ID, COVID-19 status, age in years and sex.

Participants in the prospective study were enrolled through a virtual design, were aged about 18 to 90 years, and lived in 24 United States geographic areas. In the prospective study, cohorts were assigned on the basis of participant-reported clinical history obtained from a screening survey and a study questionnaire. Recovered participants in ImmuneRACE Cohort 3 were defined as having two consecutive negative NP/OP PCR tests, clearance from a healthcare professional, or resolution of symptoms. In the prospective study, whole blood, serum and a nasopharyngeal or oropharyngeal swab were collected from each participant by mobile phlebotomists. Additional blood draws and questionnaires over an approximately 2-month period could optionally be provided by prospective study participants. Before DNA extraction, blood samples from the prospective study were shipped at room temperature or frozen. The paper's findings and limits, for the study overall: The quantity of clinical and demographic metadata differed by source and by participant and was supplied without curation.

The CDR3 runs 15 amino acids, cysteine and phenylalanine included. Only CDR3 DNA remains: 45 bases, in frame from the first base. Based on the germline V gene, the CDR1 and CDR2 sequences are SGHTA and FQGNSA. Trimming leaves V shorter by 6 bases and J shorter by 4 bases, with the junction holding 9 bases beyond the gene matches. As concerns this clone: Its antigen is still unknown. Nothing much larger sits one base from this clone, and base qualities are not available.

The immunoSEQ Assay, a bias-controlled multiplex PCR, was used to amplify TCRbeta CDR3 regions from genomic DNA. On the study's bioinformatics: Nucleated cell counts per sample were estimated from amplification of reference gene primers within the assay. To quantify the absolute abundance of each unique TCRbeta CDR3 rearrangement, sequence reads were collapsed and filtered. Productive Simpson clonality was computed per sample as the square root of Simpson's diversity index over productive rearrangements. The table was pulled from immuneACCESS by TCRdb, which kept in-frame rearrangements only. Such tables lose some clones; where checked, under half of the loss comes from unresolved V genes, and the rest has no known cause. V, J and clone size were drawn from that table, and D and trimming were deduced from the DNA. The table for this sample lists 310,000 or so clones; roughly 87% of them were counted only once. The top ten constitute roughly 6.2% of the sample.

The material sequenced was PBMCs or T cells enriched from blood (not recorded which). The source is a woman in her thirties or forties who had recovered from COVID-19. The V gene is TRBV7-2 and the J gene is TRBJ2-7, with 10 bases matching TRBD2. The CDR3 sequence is CASSPMTSGPYEQYF. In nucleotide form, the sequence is TGTGCCAGCAGTCCAATGACTAGCGGGCCTTACGAGCAGTACTTC. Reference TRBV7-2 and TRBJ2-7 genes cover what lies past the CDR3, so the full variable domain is GAGVSQSPSNKVTEKGKDVELRCDPISGHTALYWYRQSLGQGLEFLIYFQGNSAPDKSGLPSDRFSAERTGGSVSTLTIQRTQQEDSAVYLCASSPMTSGPYEQYFGPGTRLTVT.